This TCR beta chain is from a study of blood T cells in healthy people across ages. In the study overall: Template-switching capture recovered about one barcoded beta molecule per two T cells. Study-wide findings and caveats: Bulk PBMC profiling left naive and antigen-experienced comparisons inconclusive. Naive CD4+ cell counts and diversity both ran higher in long-lived than in aged donors.

CDR1 KGHSH and CDR2 LQKENI come from the germline V gene. V shed 2 bases and J shed 1 base, with 8 bases lying between them. The CDR3 is 14 amino acids. The total RNA that was extracted per sample amounted to at least 5 micrograms. About this clonotype: Its antigen is unidentified.

Combining a sample-barcoded 5' primer with a J-beta primer mix, a second PCR ran for roughly 7 to 11 cycles. TCRdb re-analysed the 5' RACE reads in MiXCR, keeping a single row per CDR3 protein. This table has 650,000 to 1,000,000 distinct CDR3 sequences, around 50% appearing once. The sample taken for sequencing was blood. This receptor was identified in a man at least 80 years old in good health. The genes are TRBV18 and TRBJ2-5; possibly TRBD1 for D (5 bases). The CDR3 DNA reads as TGTGCCAGCTCACCAGGGGCGGCCCAAGAGACCCAGTACTTC. Translation: CASSPGAAQETQYF.